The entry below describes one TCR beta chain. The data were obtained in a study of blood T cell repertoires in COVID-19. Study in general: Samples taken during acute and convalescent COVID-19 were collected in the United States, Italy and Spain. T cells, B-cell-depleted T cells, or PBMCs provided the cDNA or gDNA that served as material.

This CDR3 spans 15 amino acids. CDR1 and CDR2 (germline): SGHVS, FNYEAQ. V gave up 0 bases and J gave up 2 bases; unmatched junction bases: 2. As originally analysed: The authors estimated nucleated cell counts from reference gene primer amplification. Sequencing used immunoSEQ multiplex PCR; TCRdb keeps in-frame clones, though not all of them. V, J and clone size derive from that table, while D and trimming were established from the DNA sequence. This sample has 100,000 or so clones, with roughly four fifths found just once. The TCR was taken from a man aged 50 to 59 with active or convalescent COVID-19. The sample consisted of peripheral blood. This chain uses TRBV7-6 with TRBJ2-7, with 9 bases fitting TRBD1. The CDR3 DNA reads TGTGCCAGCAGCTTAGCCGGGACAGGGACCTACGAGCAGTACTTC. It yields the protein CASSLAGTGTYEQYF.